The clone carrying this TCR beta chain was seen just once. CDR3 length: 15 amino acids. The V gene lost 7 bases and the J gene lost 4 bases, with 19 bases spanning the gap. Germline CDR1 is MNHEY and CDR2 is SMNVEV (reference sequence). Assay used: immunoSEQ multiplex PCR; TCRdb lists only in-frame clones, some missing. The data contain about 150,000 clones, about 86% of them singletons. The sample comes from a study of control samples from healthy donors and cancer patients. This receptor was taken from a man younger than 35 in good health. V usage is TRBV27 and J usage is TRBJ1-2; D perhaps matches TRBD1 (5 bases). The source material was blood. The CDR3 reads CASTLPGSRGYGYTF. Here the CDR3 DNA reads TGTGCCAGCACCCTCCCAGGGTCCCGGGGCTATGGCTACACCTTC.